The clone carrying this T cell receptor (beta chain) showed up just a few times. These data come from a study of response to subunit inactivated influenza vaccine. Germline V CDR1 and CDR2: SGDLS, YYNGEE. The CDR3 loop spans 14 amino acids. J was trimmed by 3 bases and V by 3 bases; bases with no gene match: 3. TCRdb ran MiXCR on the RT-PCR reads and lists one entry per CDR3 protein. The sample shows about half a million distinct CDR3 sequences, 11% of them seen only once. This receptor was identified in a man aged 50-59 years who received an inactivated influenza vaccine. This sample comprised PBMCs from blood, obtained about 6 weeks after vaccination. This chain joins TRBV9 and TRBJ2-7, with TRBD2 matching 10 bases. The CDR3 protein is CASSAGLADYEQYF. DNA of the CDR3: TGTGCCAGCAGCGCCGGACTAGCGGACTACGAGCAGTACTTC.